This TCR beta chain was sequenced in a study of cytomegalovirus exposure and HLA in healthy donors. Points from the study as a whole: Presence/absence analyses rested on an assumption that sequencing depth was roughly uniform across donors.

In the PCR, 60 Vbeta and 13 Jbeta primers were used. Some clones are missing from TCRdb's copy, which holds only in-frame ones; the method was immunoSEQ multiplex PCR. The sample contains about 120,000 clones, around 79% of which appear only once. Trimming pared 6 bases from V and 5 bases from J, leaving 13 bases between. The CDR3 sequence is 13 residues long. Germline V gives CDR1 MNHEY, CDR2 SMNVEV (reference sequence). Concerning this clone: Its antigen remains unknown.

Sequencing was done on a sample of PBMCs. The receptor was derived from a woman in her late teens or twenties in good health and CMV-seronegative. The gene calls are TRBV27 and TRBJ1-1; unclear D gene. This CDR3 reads CASSTGWGTEAFF. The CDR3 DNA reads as TGTGCCAGCAGCACGGGGTGGGGAACTGAAGCTTTCTTT.